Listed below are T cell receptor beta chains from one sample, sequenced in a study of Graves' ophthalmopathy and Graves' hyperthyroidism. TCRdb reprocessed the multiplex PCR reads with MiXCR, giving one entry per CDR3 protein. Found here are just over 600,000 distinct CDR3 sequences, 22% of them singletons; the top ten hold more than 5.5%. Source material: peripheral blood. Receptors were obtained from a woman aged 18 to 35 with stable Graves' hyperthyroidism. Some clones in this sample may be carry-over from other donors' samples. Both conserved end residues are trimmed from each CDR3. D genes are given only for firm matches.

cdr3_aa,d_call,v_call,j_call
ASSEDGAIDEQY,NA,TRBV2,TRBJ2-7
SVGMDPGGTQY,NA,TRBV29-1,TRBJ2-5
SALPDGTPTEAF,NA,TRBV20-1,TRBJ1-1
ASSKRDRGRYTEAF,TRBD1,TRBV19,TRBJ1-1
ASSFGQAETQY,TRBD1,TRBV7-2,TRBJ2-5
ASSSTGWVQETQY,TRBD1,TRBV5-4,TRBJ2-5
ASSLEIGELF,NA,TRBV11-2,TRBJ2-2
ASRQTTANTEAF,NA,TRBV6-5,TRBJ1-1
ASSGGLAF,NA,TRBV2,TRBJ1-1
ASSGPGLAGAGELF,TRBD2,TRBV6-4,TRBJ2-2
ASSLQVDETQY,NA,TRBV11-2,TRBJ2-5
ASGTGRGIQY,TRBD1,TRBV2,TRBJ2-4
ASSVVGSPYEQY,NA,TRBV9,TRBJ2-7
ASSPGTGVSINYGYT,TRBD1,TRBV19,TRBJ1-2
ASRSGTSTDTQY,NA,TRBV12-3/TRBV12-4,TRBJ2-3
ASSFGQGYDGYT,NA,TRBV12-3/TRBV12-4,TRBJ1-2
ASSPRGRTLAF,NA,TRBV4-1,TRBJ1-1
ASRVWDRTINQPQH,TRBD1,TRBV19,TRBJ1-5
ASRGMSSGERGTQY,TRBD2,TRBV6-1,TRBJ2-5
ASSYSGDLNTEAF,NA,TRBV6-5,TRBJ1-1
ASSALSGGLETQY,TRBD2,TRBV5-1,TRBJ2-5
ASSRREGLLSGELF,TRBD2,TRBV27,TRBJ2-2
GAPTVPYGYT,NA,TRBV20-1,TRBJ1-2
ASKGLAVSAETQY,TRBD2,TRBV2,TRBJ2-5
ASSFDRVSGYT,TRBD1,TRBV7-2,TRBJ1-2
ASSLNRGTYEQY,TRBD1,TRBV6-5,TRBJ2-7
ASSPADRPNYGYT,TRBD1,TRBV3-1,TRBJ1-2
AWSKGSGYEQY,NA,TRBV30,TRBJ2-7
ASSTRTGNQPQH,NA,TRBV6-5,TRBJ1-5
SARWTEAF,NA,TRBV20-1,TRBJ1-1
ASQVSGGPAYEQY,TRBD2,TRBV6-1,TRBJ2-7
ASQDRLNTGELV,TRBD1,TRBV19,TRBJ2-2
ASSARTEANYGYT,NA,TRBV6-4,TRBJ1-2
ASSLNIWGTSGRPYQETQY,TRBD2,TRBV7-3,TRBJ2-5
ASSLPRDRGAGELF,TRBD1,TRBV5-1,TRBJ2-2
ASRPQEGNYEQY,NA,TRBV6-1,TRBJ2-7
ASSYADVYSYDQY,NA,TRBV6-5,TRBJ2-7
ASSHGLAGNAETQY,TRBD2,TRBV11-2,TRBJ2-5
ASSIHGSDTGELF,NA,TRBV4-1,TRBJ2-2
ASRGYPGDEQY,NA,TRBV6-1,TRBJ2-7